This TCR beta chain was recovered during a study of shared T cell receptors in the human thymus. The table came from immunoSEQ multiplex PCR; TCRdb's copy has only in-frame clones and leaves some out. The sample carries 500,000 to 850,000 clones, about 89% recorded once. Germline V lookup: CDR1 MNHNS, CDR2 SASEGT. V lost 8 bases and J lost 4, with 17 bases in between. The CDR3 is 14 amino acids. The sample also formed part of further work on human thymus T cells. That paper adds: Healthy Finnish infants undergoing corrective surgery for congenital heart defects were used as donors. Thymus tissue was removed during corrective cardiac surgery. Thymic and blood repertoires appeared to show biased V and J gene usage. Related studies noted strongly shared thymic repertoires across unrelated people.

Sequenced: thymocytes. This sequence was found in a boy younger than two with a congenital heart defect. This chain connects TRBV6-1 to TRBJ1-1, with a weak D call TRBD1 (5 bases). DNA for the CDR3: TGTGCCAGCCCGGGGGGTGGGATCAGCACTGAAGCTTTCTTT. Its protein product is CASPGGGISTEAFF.